These 18 T cell receptor beta chains came from one sample sequenced in a study of blood T cells in healthy people across ages. A second PCR of 7 to 11 cycles used a sample-barcoded 5' primer and a J-beta primer mix. Each CDR3 protein gets one entry after TCRdb re-called the 5' RACE reads with MiXCR. Here the sample spans more than 700,000 distinct CDR3 sequences, less than 60% being singletons. The sample comprised blood. These receptors all come from a man aged 80 or over in good health.

This sequence joins TRBV7-2 and TRBJ2-7, with 9 bases identical to TRBD2. CDR3 length: 15 amino acids. Germline assignment: CDR1 SGHTA and CDR2 FQGNSA. V shed 5 bases and J 7 bases; nucleotides not matched to a gene: 12. CDR3 bases: TGTGCCAGCAGCCGGGAAGTAGCGGGAGAACAAGAGCAGTACTTC. This codes for CASSREVAGEQEQYF.

This clonotype came up once. The J gene is TRBJ2-3, the V gene TRBV6-5; the match to TRBD2 covers 9 bases. CDR3 length equals 18 residues. CDR1 is MNHEY and CDR2 is SVGAGI in the germline V gene. With V trimmed by 0 bases and J by 1 base, 8 bases remained unmatched. CDR3 nucleotides: TGTGCCAGCAGTTACTCGACCGGGGCTAGCGGGGGCACAGATACGCAGTATTTT. It is translated as CASSYSTGASGGTDTQYF.

Turning to this clonotype: This may come from a read error, since a much larger clone is one base off. The rearrangement uses TRBV18 and TRBJ2-5, with 12 bases lining up with TRBD2. CDR3 length equals 15 residues. Germline V CDR1 and CDR2: KGHSH, LQKENI. CDR3 sequence (DNA): TGTGCCAGCTCACCACCCAGACTAGCGGGAGAGGCCCAGTACTTC. This sequence encodes CASSPPRLAGEAQYF. Full variable domain (rest looked up from reference TRBV18 and TRBJ2-5): NAGVMQNPRHLVRRRGQEARLRCSPMKGHSHVYWYRQLPEEGLKFMVYLQKENIIDESGMPKERFSAEFPKEGPSILRIQQVVRGDSAAYFCASSPPRLAGEAQYFGPGTRLLVL.

The chain employs TRBV12-3 or TRBV12-4 and TRBJ2-5; 9 nucleotides match TRBD2. The closer fit of TRBJ2-7 to the DNA end suggests the J call may be wrong. The CDR3 length is 14 residues. The chain's CDR3 is CASSRRGGRAEQYF. CDR3 in DNA: TGTGCCAGCAGCAGGCGGGGGGGGCGGGCCGAGCAGTACTTC.

The chain has TRBV12-3 or TRBV12-4 and TRBJ2-4; 11 nucleotides align to TRBD1. The end of the DNA aligns better with TRBJ2-7, so the J call may be wrong. This CDR3 is 13 amino acids long. For the CDR3, the DNA is TGTGCCAGCATTTGGACAGGGGGCGACGAGCAGTACTTC. It encodes CASIWTGGDEQYF.

CDR3 in amino acids: CASIGLGNTEAFF. The CDR3, as DNA: TGTGCCAGTATCGGTTTGGGGAACACTGAAGCTTTCTTT. The chain carries TRBV19 and TRBJ1-1; D is unclear. This CDR3 has 13 residues. The V end lost 7 bases, the J end lost 1 base, and 10 bases lay between the germline ends. Germline-derived CDR1 and CDR2 are LNHDA and SQIVND (reference sequence).

On this clonotype itself: One end of the junction is discordant with germline, which a read error may explain. This chain joins TRBV7-7 and TRBJ2-5; no clear D gene. Germline V CDR1 and CDR2: SSHAT, FNYEAQ (reference sequence). This CDR3 contains 14 residues. CDR3 in amino acids: CASSFNPTQETQYF. CDR3 coding DNA: TGTGCTAGCAGCTTCAACCCGACCCAAGAGACCCAGTACTTC.

The V gene is TRBV4-3, the J gene TRBJ2-1; D unclear. The J call may be wrong; the DNA end is better matched by TRBJ2-7. The CDR3 contains 15 residues. Germline V gives CDR1 LGHNA, CDR2 YSLEER. The CDR3 DNA reads as TGCGCCAGCAGCCAAGAGGTTAAGTCCTACAATGAGCAGTACTTC. Translation: CASSQEVKSYNEQYF.

The rearrangement links TRBV12-3 or TRBV12-4 to TRBJ2-1; 11 bases align to TRBD2. The assigned J gene may be wrong: the sequence end matches TRBJ2-7 better. The CDR3 loop spans 14 amino acids. Here the CDR3 reads CASSLTSGGNEQYF. CDR3 in DNA: TGTGCCAGCAGTTTAACTAGCGGGGGAAATGAGCAGTACTTC.

This chain links TRBV7-6 with TRBJ2-5; 9 bases map to TRBD1. There are 16 residues in the CDR3. V shed 1 base and J 5 bases; nucleotides not matched to a gene: 8. Germline lookup yields CDR1 SGHVS and CDR2 FNYEAQ. CDR3 DNA sequence: TGTGCCAGCAGCTTAGATACAGGGGGCTCCAGGGAGACCCAGTACTTC. This sequence encodes CASSLDTGGSRETQYF.

The chain carries TRBV28 and TRBJ2-5; either TRBD1 or TRBD2 may supply D (5 bases each). With 5 bases removed from V and 4 bases from J, the gap between germline ends came to 14 bases. This CDR3 has 14 residues. Germline-derived CDR1 and CDR2 are MDHEN and SYDVKM. For the CDR3, the DNA is TGTGCCAGCAGTGGGACCCCAATCAGAGAGACCCAGTACTTC. Translated: CASSGTPIRETQYF.

This clonotype was counted a few times. This chain uses TRBV29-1 with TRBJ2-3, with a possible D match to TRBD1 (5 bases). CDR1 and CDR2 from the germline V gene are SQVTM and ANQGSEA. The CDR3 covers 13 residues. Trimming took 3 bases from V and 2 from J, leaving 9 bases between them. DNA for the CDR3: TGCAGCGTTGATAGGGGCAACACAGATACGCAGTATTTT. Amino acids: CSVDRGNTDTQYF.

The chain uses TRBV11-1 and TRBJ2-5, with 9 bases matching TRBD2. V gave up 6 bases and J gave up 9 bases; unmatched junction bases: 17. This CDR3 has 16 residues. Germline CDR1 reads SGHAT; CDR2 reads FQDESV (reference sequence). The CDR3 sequence: CASSPRLAAKEVAQYF. CDR3 bases: TGTGCCAGCAGTCCCAGACTAGCGGCCAAGGAGGTGGCCCAGTACTTC. The full variable domain, with the rest looked up from reference TRBV11-1 and TRBJ2-5, is EAEVAQSPRYKITEKSQAVAFWCDPISGHATLYWYRQILGQGPELLVQFQDESVVDDSQLPKDRFSAERLKGVDSTLKIQPAELGDSAMYLCASSPRLAAKEVAQYFGPGTRLLVL.

The chain uses TRBV3-1 and TRBJ2-1, with D perhaps given as TRBD1 or TRBD2 (5 bases each). Germline V gene data show CDR1 as LGHDT and CDR2 as YNNKEL (reference sequence). Deletions cut 0 bases from V and 4 bases from J, with 10 bases between. The CDR3 extends over 15 amino acids. The CDR3 nucleotides are TGTGCCAGCAGCCAAGATCAGGGAGTGTACAATGAGCAGTTCTTC. This encodes CASSQDQGVYNEQFF.

This clonotype has more than one count but fewer than ten. The chain carries TRBV20-1 and TRBJ2-7, with 13 bases that match TRBD2. CDR1 is DFQATT and CDR2 is SNEGSKA in the germline V gene (reference sequence). V gave up 5 bases and J gave up 4 bases; unmatched junction bases: 11. The CDR3 length is 16 residues. The CDR3 reads CSASGLAGANVYEQYF. CDR3 in DNA: TGCAGTGCTTCTGGACTAGCGGGAGCGAATGTGTACGAGCAGTACTTC.

In its sample, this clonotype was seen many times. The gene calls are TRBV29-1 and TRBJ2-3; TRBD1 matches 7 bases. The V gene's germline CDR1 is SQVTM and CDR2 ANQGSEA. V shed 6 bases and J 7 bases; nucleotides not matched to a gene: 7. The CDR3 is 12 residues long. CDR3 sequence (DNA): TGCAGCGTAAACCAGGGGGAATATACGCAGTATTTT. It yields the protein CSVNQGEYTQYF.

V usage is TRBV21-1 and J usage is TRBJ2-1; the listed D gene, TRBD2, was not tested against the DNA. TRBV21-1 is a pseudogene locus. The length of the CDR3 is 15 residues. CDR3 DNA: TGTGCCAGCAGCAAAGTATTAGCGGGAGTCCCCGAGCAGTTCTTC. Its translation is CASSKVLAGVPEQFF.

The chain uses TRBV4-3 and TRBJ1-1, with 8 bases aligning to TRBD1. The germline V gene encodes CDR1 LGHNA and CDR2 YSLEER. This CDR3 comprises 15 residues. V shed 0 bases and J 5 bases; nucleotides not matched to a gene: 5. CDR3 amino acids: CASSQDSQGATEAFF. The CDR3 coding sequence is TGCGCCAGCAGCCAAGATTCCCAGGGGGCAACTGAAGCTTTCTTT.